The 30 T cell receptor beta chains given below trace back to one sample, sequenced in a study of CD8+ T cells in alopecia areata. TCR sequencing used cDNA made by reverse transcription of extracted RNA. The table came from immunoSEQ multiplex PCR; TCRdb's copy has only in-frame clones and leaves some out. This sample yields more than 150,000 clones, of which 50% to 60% are seen a single time; roughly 14% belongs to the top ten. The specimen was CD4+ T cells sorted from blood, collected at week 0. The receptors come from a human donor with alopecia areata.

The rearrangement links TRBV5-4 to TRBJ2-1; D might be TRBD2 (5 bases). V lost 0 bases, J lost 2 bases, and 12 bases lay in between. CDR3 length equals 16 residues. Per the germline V gene, CDR1 is SGHNT and CDR2 is YYREEE (reference sequence). In nucleotides, the CDR3 is TGTGCCAGCAGCTTGGGTGGACTGTACGCCTACAATGAGCAGTTCTTC. Protein: CASSLGGLYAYNEQFF.

CDR3 sequence: CASGLGGLETDTQYF. The CDR3 nucleotides are TGTGCTAGTGGTTTGGGGGGCTTGGAAACAGATACGCAGTATTTT. The chain joins TRBV12-5 to TRBJ2-3; a weak D match, TRBD1 (5 bases). Germline loops: CDR1 LGHNT, CDR2 FRNRAP. The CDR3 consists of 15 residues. V was shortened by 1 base and J by 3 bases, with 11 bases between the two germline ends.

This clone was seen more than once but under ten times. The chain carries TRBV5-1 and TRBJ2-1; 13 bases map to TRBD2. Germline V gene lookup returns CDR1 SGHRS and CDR2 YFSETQ. The CDR3 is 18 amino acids. J gave up 6 bases and V 3 bases, and 12 bases lay outside the gene matches. The CDR3 coding sequence is TGCGCCAGCAGCTCCCGGACTAGCGGGGGACCCCCACTCAATGAGCAGTTCTTC. As protein: CASSSRTSGGPPLNEQFF.

The chain has TRBV29-1 and TRBJ2-5; no definite D call. Trimming removed 4 bases from V and 1 base from J, with 7 bases in between. The germline gives CDR1 SQVTM, CDR2 ANQGSEA. The CDR3 covers 12 residues. In DNA, the CDR3 is TGCAGCGTTGCCCCATCCCAAGAGACCCAGTACTTC. It specifies CSVAPSQETQYF. Full variable domain (missing parts from reference TRBV29-1 and TRBJ2-5): SAVISQKPSRDICQRGTSLTIQCQVDSQVTMMFWYRQQPGQSLTLIATANQGSEATYESGFVIDKFPISRPNLTFSTLTVSNMSPEDSSIYLCSVAPSQETQYFGPGTRLLVL.

This clone was observed a handful of times. Mismatch with germline at one junction end may stem from a read error. This chain links TRBV6-1 with TRBJ2-5; 8 positions match TRBD2. The CDR3 totals 17 residues. In germline, CDR1 is MNHNS, CDR2 SASEGT. CDR3 coding DNA: TGTGCCATCAGTGGGACCTTAGCGGGGCGAATCCAAGAGACCCAGTACTTC. Translation: CAISGTLAGRIQETQYF.

V gene TRBV2 combines with J gene TRBJ1-5, with no clear D. V was shortened by 8 bases and J by 2 bases, with 16 bases between the two germline ends. Germline CDR1 SNHLY, CDR2 FYNNEI. CDR3 length: 15 amino acids. CDR3 nucleotides: TGTGCCAGCGACCAGGCCATAGGTGGCAATCAGCCCCAGCATTTT. Protein product: CASDQAIGGNQPQHF.

This clone was seen a few times. The chain employs TRBV7-9 and TRBJ1-1; D remains ambiguous. The V gene lost 1 base and the J gene lost 0 bases, with 9 bases spanning the gap. The CDR3 loop spans 15 amino acids. The V gene's germline CDR1 is SEHNR and CDR2 FQNEAQ (reference sequence). The chain's CDR3 is CASSLEGVMNTEAFF. CDR3 nucleotides: TGTGCCAGCAGCTTAGAGGGCGTCATGAACACTGAAGCTTTCTTT.

The genes are TRBV4-1 and TRBJ1-1; D call uncertain. The germline V gene has CDR1 MGHRA and CDR2 YSYEKL. The ends were cut back, 4 bases at V and 1 base at J, with 7 bases in the middle. CDR3 size: 13 residues. The CDR3 loop is CASSPDGNTEAFF. The CDR3 DNA reads as TGCGCCAGCAGCCCGGACGGGAACACTGAAGCTTTCTTT.

This clone was found a few times. This sequence joins TRBV30 and TRBJ2-1, with 11 bases aligning to TRBD1. V was pared by 8 bases and J by 8 bases, with 5 bases of the junction left unmatched. The length of the CDR3 is 12 residues. CDR1 GTSNPN and CDR2 SVGIG come from the germline V gene (reference sequence). CDR3 sequence reads: CATDRGHDEQFF. DNA for the CDR3: TGTGCCACGGACAGGGGGCACGATGAGCAGTTCTTC.

The V gene is TRBV7-3, the J gene TRBJ2-3; 14 nucleotides line up with TRBD2. J lost 1 base, V lost 5 bases, and 2 bases had no gene match. Germline CDR1 SGHTA, CDR2 FQGTGA. This CDR3 contains 16 residues. CDR3 nucleotides: TGTGCCAGCAGCCGGGGACTAGCGGGGGGCACAGATACGCAGTATTTT. Protein sequence: CASSRGLAGGTDTQYF.

J is TRBJ1-1 and V is TRBV30; no clear D gene. Germline V CDR1 and CDR2: GTSNPN, SVGIG (reference sequence). The CDR3 is 14 amino acids. Trimming cost V 3 bases and J 3 bases, with 14 bases left between them. The CDR3 region has the DNA TGTGCCTGGAGGTATCTGGGAGTCTACACTGAAGCTTTCTTT. Translating gives CAWRYLGVYTEAFF.

This sequence joins TRBV29-1 and TRBJ2-4, with 7 bases lining up with TRBD1. Germline CDR1 and CDR2: SQVTM and ANQGSEA. CDR3 length equals 13 residues. V lost 2 bases, J lost 7 bases, and 5 bases stayed unmatched. The chain's CDR3 is CSVEIQGGNIQYF. Here the CDR3 DNA reads TGCAGCGTTGAAATCCAAGGGGGCAACATTCAGTACTTC.

This sequence joins TRBV29-1 and TRBJ1-1; D gene unclear. CDR3 length: 11 amino acids. Trimming left V 4 bases short and J 1 base short, with 4 bases between. The V gene's germline CDR1 is SQVTM and CDR2 ANQGSEA. CDR3: CSVGKNTEAFF. CDR3 DNA sequence: TGCAGCGTTGGAAAGAACACTGAAGCTTTCTTT.

V is TRBV30 and J is TRBJ1-2, with D hard to call. Trimming pared 0 bases from V and 1 base from J, leaving 6 bases between. CDR1 is GTSNPN, CDR2 SVGIG, per germline (reference sequence). The CDR3 contains 13 residues. DNA of the CDR3: TGTGCCTGGAGTGTCGGCATTAACTATGGCTACACCTTC. Its translation: CAWSVGINYGYTF. Combining the CDR3 with reference TRBV30 and TRBJ1-2 gives the whole variable domain SQTIHQWPATLVQPVGSPLSLECTVEGTSNPNLYWYRQAAGRGLQLLFYSVGIGQISSEVPQNLSASRPQDRQFILSSKKLLLSDSGFYLCAWSVGINYGYTFGSGTRLTVV.

This chain joins TRBV7-2 and TRBJ1-1; unclear D gene. The V end lost 5 bases, the J end lost 1 base, and 8 bases lay between the germline ends. The V gene's germline CDR1 is SGHTA and CDR2 FQGNSA. The CDR3 is 13 amino acids. The CDR3 DNA is TGTGCCAGCAGCAGGCGGAGGAACACTGAAGCTTTCTTT. Translating gives CASSRRRNTEAFF.

Many counts were recorded for this clone. This rearrangement joins TRBV6-4 to TRBJ1-5, with D perhaps TRBD1 (5 bases). This CDR3 spans 13 amino acids. Germline V lookup: CDR1 MRHNA, CDR2 SNTAGT. Trimming removed 6 bases from V and 9 bases from J, with 15 bases in between. The CDR3 DNA reads as TGTGCCAGCAGAAGACAGAAACGGGGGCCCCAGCATTTT. Translated: CASRRQKRGPQHF.

The chain links TRBV15 to TRBJ2-5; 7 bases line up with TRBD2. Germline V gene data show CDR1 as LNHNV and CDR2 as YYDKDF (reference sequence). The length of the CDR3 is 16 residues. V gave up 3 bases and J gave up 4 bases; unmatched junction bases: 11. As DNA, the CDR3 is TGTGCCACCAGCAGGGCCGTAGCTAGCGGCGGAGAGACCCAGTACTTC. Translated: CATSRAVASGGETQYF.

This clone was found a few times. The CDR3 DNA reads TGTGCCAGCAGTGAAGCGGCGGGACTCAAGCAGTACTTC. It encodes CASSEAAGLKQYF. The genes are TRBV6-1 and TRBJ2-7; possible D gene TRBD2, 6 bases. Germline CDR1 MNHNS, CDR2 SASEGT. V gave up 0 bases and J gave up 8 bases, with 11 bases separating them. There are 13 residues in the CDR3.

This clone came up once. The CDR3 here is CAWSVRTGWDTEAFF. In nucleotides, the CDR3 is TGTGCCTGGAGTGTACGAACAGGGTGGGACACTGAAGCTTTCTTT. The chain carries TRBV30 and TRBJ1-1; D is perhaps TRBD1 (6 bases). CDR1 and CDR2 from the germline V gene are GTSNPN and SVGIG (reference sequence). Trimming left V 0 bases short and J 3 bases short, with 14 bases between. The length of the CDR3 is 15 residues.

This clone was detected once. The J gene is TRBJ2-5, the V gene TRBV18; 8 bases map to TRBD1. The length of the CDR3 is 13 residues. Germline CDR1 KGHSH, CDR2 LQKENI. Trimming at V came to 3 bases and at J to 4 bases, leaving 1 base not matched to a gene. Here the CDR3 DNA reads TGTGCCAGCTCACCGACAGGGGCAGAGACCCAGTACTTC. This sequence encodes CASSPTGAETQYF.

The DNA of the CDR3 is TGCAGCGGCTCCGGGACAGACTTTAACTATGGCTACACCTTC. It encodes CSGSGTDFNYGYTF. This sequence joins TRBV29-1 and TRBJ1-2, with TRBD1 matching 7 bases. V lost 7 bases to trimming and J lost 1 base; unmatched junction nucleotides: 9. Germline V gene sequence: CDR1 SQVTM, CDR2 ANQGSEA. The length of the CDR3 is 14 residues.

The table lists this clone with a few counts. This chain connects TRBV7-6 to TRBJ1-5; D uncertain. The CDR3 consists of 13 residues. The ends were cut back, 4 bases at V and 0 bases at J, with 4 bases in the middle. CDR1 and CDR2 (germline): SGHVS, FNYEAQ. This CDR3 is CASSWNSNQPQHF. The CDR3 nucleotides read TGTGCCAGCAGCTGGAATAGCAATCAGCCCCAGCATTTT.

V gene TRBV9 combines with J gene TRBJ1-1, with D possibly matching TRBD1 (5 bases). This CDR3 comprises 14 residues. V gave up 4 bases and J gave up 1 base, with 11 bases separating them. Germline-derived CDR1 and CDR2 are SGDLS and YYNGEE. CDR3 sequence: CASSLSGGNTEAFF. CDR3 coding DNA: TGTGCCAGCAGCCTTAGTGGGGGGAACACTGAAGCTTTCTTT.

This clone has more than one count but fewer than ten. The chain recombines TRBV4-1 with TRBJ2-7; D call uncertain. The V gene lost 8 bases and the J gene lost 1 base, with 12 bases spanning the gap. Germline V gene data show CDR1 as MGHRA and CDR2 as YSYEKL. The CDR3 consists of 13 residues. The CDR3 region has the DNA TGCGCCAGCTCGCTAGGCTCGTCCTACGAGCAGTACTTC. It encodes CASSLGSSYEQYF.

The chain links TRBV6-6 to TRBJ2-5; D ambiguous. The CDR3 is made up of 13 amino acids. Trimming shortened V by 6 bases and J by 3 bases, and 11 bases separated the two germline ends. Germline lookup yields CDR1 MNHNY and CDR2 SVGAGI (reference sequence). The CDR3 DNA sequence: TGTGCCAGCAGCCGACAAAATAAAGAGACCCAGTACTTC. Translation gives CASSRQNKETQYF.

V and J are TRBV15 and TRBJ1-1; no reliable D call. The CDR3 is 15 residues long. CDR1 is LNHNV and CDR2 is YYDKDF in the germline V gene (reference sequence). V lost 0 bases to trimming and J lost 2 bases, with 10 bases between them. Here the CDR3 DNA reads TGTGCCACCAGCAGAGATTTTGCAGGAAACACTGAAGCTTTCTTT. Its protein product is CATSRDFAGNTEAFF.

The chain employs TRBV30 and TRBJ1-1; TRBD1 is a possible D gene (6 bases). The V gene's germline CDR1 is GTSNPN and CDR2 SVGIG (reference sequence). The V end was cut by 4 bases, the J end by 1 base, with 16 bases between. This CDR3 region has 15 residues. The CDR3 DNA follows: TGTGCCTGGACTCCATTAGGGGGGGAGAACACTGAAGCTTTCTTT. Protein product: CAWTPLGGENTEAFF. The variable domain in full, completed from reference TRBV30 and TRBJ1-1, reads SQTIHQWPATLVQPVGSPLSLECTVEGTSNPNLYWYRQAAGRGLQLLFYSVGIGQISSEVPQNLSASRPQDRQFILSSKKLLLSDSGFYLCAWTPLGGENTEAFFGQGTRLTVV.

The J gene is TRBJ2-7, the V gene TRBV30; TRBD1 agrees at 8 bases. The CDR3 has 14 residues. The V gene end was trimmed by 5 bases and the J gene end by 0 bases; junction bases not matched to a gene: 6. The germline gives CDR1 GTSNPN, CDR2 SVGIG (reference sequence). The chain's CDR3 is CAWCEGTGSYEQYF. The CDR3 DNA sequence: TGTGCCTGGTGTGAAGGGACAGGCTCCTACGAGCAGTACTTC.

This clone has a handful of counts. This sequence joins TRBV7-9 and TRBJ2-1; D may be TRBD1 (6 bases). The CDR3 spans 13 residues. CDR1 SEHNR and CDR2 FQNEAQ come from the germline V gene (reference sequence). V lost 0 bases to trimming and J lost 7 bases, with 7 bases between them. CDR3: CASSLAQGNEQFF. The CDR3 DNA reads TGTGCCAGCAGCTTAGCCCAGGGGAATGAGCAGTTCTTC. Full variable domain (remainder filled in from reference TRBV7-9 and TRBJ2-1): DTGVSQNPRHKITKRGQNVTFRCDPISEHNRLYWYRQTLGQGPEFLTYFQNEAQLEKSRLLSDRFSAERPKGSFSTLEIQRTEQGDSAMYLCASSLAQGNEQFFGPGTRLTVL.

This chain joins TRBV6-5 and TRBJ2-7; 11 bases map to TRBD2. V was clipped by 5 bases and J by 3 bases; unmatched bases: 6. The CDR3 totals 15 residues. The germline gives CDR1 MNHEY, CDR2 SVGAGI. DNA of the CDR3: TGTGCCAGCAGTCCTAGCGGGGGGCCGGTCTACGAGCAGTACTTC. Translated, it gives CASSPSGGPVYEQYF.